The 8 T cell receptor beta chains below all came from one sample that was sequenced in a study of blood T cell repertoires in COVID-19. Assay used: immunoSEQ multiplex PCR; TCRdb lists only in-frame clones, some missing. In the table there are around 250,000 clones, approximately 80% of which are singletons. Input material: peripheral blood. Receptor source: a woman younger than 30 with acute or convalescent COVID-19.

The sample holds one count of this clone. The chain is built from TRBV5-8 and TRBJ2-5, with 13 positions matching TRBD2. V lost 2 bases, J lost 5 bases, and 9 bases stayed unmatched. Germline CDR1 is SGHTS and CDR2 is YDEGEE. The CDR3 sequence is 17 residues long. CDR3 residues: CASSFPPTSGRMETQYF. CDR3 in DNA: TGTGCCAGCAGCTTCCCGCCGACTAGCGGGAGGATGGAGACCCAGTACTTC.

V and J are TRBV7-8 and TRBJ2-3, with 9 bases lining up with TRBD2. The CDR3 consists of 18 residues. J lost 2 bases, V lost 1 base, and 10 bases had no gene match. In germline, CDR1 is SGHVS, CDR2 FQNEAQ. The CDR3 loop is CASSLGARLADNTDTQYF. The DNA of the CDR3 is TGTGCCAGCAGCTTAGGGGCGAGACTAGCGGACAACACAGATACGCAGTATTTT.

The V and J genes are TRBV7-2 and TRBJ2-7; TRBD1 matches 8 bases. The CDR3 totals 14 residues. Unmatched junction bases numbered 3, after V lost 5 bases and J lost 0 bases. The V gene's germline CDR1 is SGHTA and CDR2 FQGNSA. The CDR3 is CASSPRGLSYEQYF. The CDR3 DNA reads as TGTGCCAGCAGCCCCAGGGGGCTCTCCTACGAGCAGTACTTC.

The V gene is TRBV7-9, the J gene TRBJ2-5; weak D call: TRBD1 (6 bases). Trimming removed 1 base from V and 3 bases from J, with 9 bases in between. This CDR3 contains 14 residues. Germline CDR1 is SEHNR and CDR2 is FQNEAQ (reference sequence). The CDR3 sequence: CASSLVGGKETQYF. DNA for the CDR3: TGTGCCAGCAGCTTAGTAGGGGGAAAAGAGACCCAGTACTTC.

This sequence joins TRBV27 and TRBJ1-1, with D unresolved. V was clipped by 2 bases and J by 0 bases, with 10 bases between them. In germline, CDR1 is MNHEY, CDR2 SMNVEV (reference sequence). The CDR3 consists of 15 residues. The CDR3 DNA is TGTGCCAGCAGTTTAACCCAGATAATGAACACTGAAGCTTTCTTT. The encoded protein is CASSLTQIMNTEAFF.

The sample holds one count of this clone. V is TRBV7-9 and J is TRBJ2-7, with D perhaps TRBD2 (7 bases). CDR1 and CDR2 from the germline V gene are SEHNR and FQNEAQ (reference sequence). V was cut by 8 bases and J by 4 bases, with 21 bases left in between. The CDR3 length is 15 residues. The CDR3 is CASSGGAQGRYEQYF. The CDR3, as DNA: TGTGCCAGCTCTGGGGGGGCCCAGGGGCGGTACGAGCAGTACTTC.

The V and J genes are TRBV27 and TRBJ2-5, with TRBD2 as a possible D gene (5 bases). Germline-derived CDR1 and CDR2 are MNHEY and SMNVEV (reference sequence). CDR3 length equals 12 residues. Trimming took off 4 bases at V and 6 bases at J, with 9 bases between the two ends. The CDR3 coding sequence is TGTGCCAGCAGTTCGACCGGGAAGACCCAGTACTTC. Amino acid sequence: CASSSTGKTQYF.

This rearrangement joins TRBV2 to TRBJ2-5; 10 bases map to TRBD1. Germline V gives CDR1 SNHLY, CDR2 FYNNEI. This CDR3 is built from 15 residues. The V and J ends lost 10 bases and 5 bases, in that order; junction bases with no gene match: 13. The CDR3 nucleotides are TGTGCCACCGCCACGGGACAGGGGATAAAGGAGACCCAGTACTTC. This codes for CATATGQGIKETQYF.